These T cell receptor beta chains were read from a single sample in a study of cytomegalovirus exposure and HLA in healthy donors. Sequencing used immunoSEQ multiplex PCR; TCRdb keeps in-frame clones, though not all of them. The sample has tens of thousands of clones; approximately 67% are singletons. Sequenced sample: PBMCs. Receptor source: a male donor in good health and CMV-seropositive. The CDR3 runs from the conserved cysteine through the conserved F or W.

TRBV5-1,CASSFSQGAYGYTF
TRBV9,CASSSHAGEGNTIYF
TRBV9,CASSLGGTYNEQFF
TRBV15,CATSRDRSGLSYQETQYF
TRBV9,CASSVVGGTQYF
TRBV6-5,CASSYSRGGAAQYF
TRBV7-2,CASSLAQTSKAFF
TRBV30,CAWSVSMGGGQPQHF
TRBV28,CASILTGTGAYEQYF
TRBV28,CASSNFDQGWDEKLFF
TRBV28,CASSPPTTGIEAFF
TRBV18,CASSPPTGYGYTF
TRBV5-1,CASSPRTGGRTGELFF
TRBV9,CASGRGQPATNEKLFF
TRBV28,CASSTTRSEFF
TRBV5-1,CASSLALVAGDTGELFF
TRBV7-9,CAIMQQGDEQFF
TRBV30,CAWSVRAGAYGYTF
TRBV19,CASSDSGRETQYF
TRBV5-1,CASSPNNNRNSEAFF
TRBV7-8,CASSLGAGADTQYF
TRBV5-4,CASRSKGENEQFF
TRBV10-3,CAISGGSSYNEQFF
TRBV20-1,CSARVHEAFF